This T cell receptor beta chain came from a study of a mutant IDH1 vaccine in newly diagnosed glioma. About this clone itself: Its antigen is not known.

The time point denotes: week 11, during vaccination. Mutant IDH1 20-mer peptide, at 300 ug, made up each vaccine dose, with topical imiquimod. Germline lookup yields CDR1 SNHLY and CDR2 FYNNEI. V gave up 4 bases and J gave up 6 bases, with 14 bases separating them. The CDR3 length is 14 residues. Profiling relied on immunoSEQ multiplex PCR, and the TCRdb table lists in-frame clones only, not all of them. The sample lists roughly 62,000 clones, about nine tenths occurring once. This TCR was recovered from a man between 40 and 49 years old with glioma. The gene calls are TRBV2 and TRBJ2-3; D ambiguous. This specimen consisted of PBMCs, obtained from a glioma patient whose treatment included an IDH1 peptide vaccine. CDR3 amino acids: CASSVARGIDTQYF. The CDR3, as DNA: TGTGCCAGCAGTGTCGCAAGAGGTATTGATACGCAGTATTTT.